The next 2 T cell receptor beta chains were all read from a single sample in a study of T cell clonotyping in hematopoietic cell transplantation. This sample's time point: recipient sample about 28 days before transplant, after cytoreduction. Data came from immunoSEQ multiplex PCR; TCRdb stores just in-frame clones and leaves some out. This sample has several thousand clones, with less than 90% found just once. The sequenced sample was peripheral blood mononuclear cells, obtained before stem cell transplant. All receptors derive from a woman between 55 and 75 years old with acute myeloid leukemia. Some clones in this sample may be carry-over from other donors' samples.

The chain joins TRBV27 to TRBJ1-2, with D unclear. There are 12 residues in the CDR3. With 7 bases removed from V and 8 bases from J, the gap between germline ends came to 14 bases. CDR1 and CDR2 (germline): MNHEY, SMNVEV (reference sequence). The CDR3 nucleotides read TGTGCCAGCACCTCCCTCTCGGGCGGCTACACCTTC. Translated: CASTSLSGGYTF.

Here the CDR3 DNA reads TGTGCCAGCAGTGACCCTACCGGGACGGGGAACACTGAAGCTTTCTTT. This translates into CASSDPTGTGNTEAFF. The chain has TRBV25-1 and TRBJ1-1; tentative D call: TRBD1 (5 bases). Trimming shortened V by 3 bases and J by 1 base, and 15 bases separated the two germline ends. The CDR3 totals 16 residues. Germline assignment: CDR1 MGHDK and CDR2 SYGVNS.